The 26 T cell receptor beta chains listed next were all sequenced from one sample in a study of OX40 agonist ivuxolimab in advanced cancers. The table came from immunoSEQ multiplex PCR; TCRdb's copy has only in-frame clones and leaves some out. The sample consists of about 35,000 clones, 84% of them appearing once. Sequenced material: CD4+ or CD8+ T cells sorted from blood, taken in a trial of the OX40 agonist ivuxolimab. These receptors were collected from an adult with an advanced solid tumor such as melanoma, head and neck, liver or kidney cancer.

This chain connects TRBV29-1 to TRBJ1-1, with TRBD1 matching 9 bases. The CDR3 extends over 14 amino acids. V shed 3 bases, J shed 4 bases, and the junction held 6 bases outside the gene matches. Germline CDR1 reads SQVTM; CDR2 reads ANQGSEA. The DNA of the CDR3 is TGCAGCGTTGAGGTCACAGGGGGCATCACTGAAGCTTTCTTT. Protein product: CSVEVTGGITEAFF.

This clone was detected only a few times. As DNA, the CDR3 is TGTGCCAGTAGTATCCGTCTGGAGACGAGCTCTGGAAACACCATATATTTT. As protein: CASSIRLETSSGNTIYF. This sequence joins TRBV19 and TRBJ1-3, with unresolved D. This CDR3 has 17 amino acids. With 3 bases removed from V and 0 bases from J, the gap between germline ends came to 15 bases. CDR1 LNHDA and CDR2 SQIVND come from the germline V gene (reference sequence).

This chain joins TRBV2 and TRBJ1-5; 11 bases match TRBD1. This CDR3 region has 17 residues. J gave up 1 base and V 5 bases, and 7 bases lay outside the gene matches. Germline V gene data show CDR1 as SNHLY and CDR2 as FYNNEI. This CDR3 reads CASSRDRGAGSNQPQHF. In DNA, the CDR3 is TGTGCCAGCAGTCGGGACAGGGGGGCCGGGAGCAATCAGCCCCAGCATTTT.

The V and J genes are TRBV5-1 and TRBJ2-1; 11 bases fit TRBD2. The CDR3 covers 16 residues. With V trimmed by 2 bases and J by 3 bases, 4 bases remained unmatched. Per germline, CDR1 SGHRS and CDR2 YFSETQ. CDR3 sequence: CASSFLAGGIYNEQFF. CDR3 in DNA: TGCGCCAGCAGCTTTTTAGCGGGGGGGATCTACAATGAGCAGTTCTTC.

The CDR3 reads CASSPLAQETQYF. Here the CDR3 DNA reads TGTGCCAGCAGCCCTTTAGCACAAGAGACCCAGTACTTC. V usage is TRBV6-1 and J usage is TRBJ2-5; D is unclear. There are 13 residues in the CDR3. Germline CDR1 is MNHNS and CDR2 is SASEGT. The V end lost 6 bases, the J end lost 2 bases, and 10 bases lay between the germline ends.

This clone is a singleton in its sample. The chain uses TRBV18 and TRBJ2-7, with 10 bases that match TRBD2. The V gene end was trimmed by 2 bases and the J gene end by 7 bases; junction bases not matched to a gene: 8. This CDR3 has 15 residues. Looked up from germline, CDR1 is KGHSH and CDR2 is LQKENI. The CDR3 loop reads CASSPGLAGVWEQYF. The CDR3 DNA reads as TGTGCCAGCTCACCAGGCCTAGCGGGAGTCTGGGAGCAGTACTTC.

The rearrangement uses TRBV9 and TRBJ2-5, with a possible D match to TRBD2 (7 bases). The germline gives CDR1 SGDLS, CDR2 YYNGEE. This CDR3 contains 18 residues. V gave up 0 bases and J gave up 2 bases, with 20 bases separating them. The CDR3 region is CASSVADGLRGPQETQYF. CDR3 sequence (DNA): TGTGCCAGCAGCGTAGCGGATGGGTTGCGGGGGCCACAAGAGACCCAGTACTTC. The full variable domain, with the rest looked up from reference TRBV9 and TRBJ2-5, is DSGVTQTPKHLITATGQRVTLRCSPRSGDLSVYWYQQSLDQGLQFLIQYYNGEERAKGNILERFSAQQFPDLHSELNLSSLELGDSALYFCASSVADGLRGPQETQYFGPGTRLLVL.

The rearrangement joins TRBV5-1 to TRBJ2-2, with 10 bases aligning to TRBD1. The ends lost 8 bases at V and 6 bases at J; junction bases unmatched: 10. Germline-derived CDR1 and CDR2 are SGHRS and YFSETQ. The CDR3 is 15 amino acids. The CDR3 sequence is CASRQGAISPGELFF. The CDR3 DNA sequence: TGCGCCAGTAGACAGGGGGCGATTAGTCCCGGGGAGCTGTTTTTT. Combining the CDR3 with reference TRBV5-1 and TRBJ2-2 gives the whole variable domain KAGVTQTPRYLIKTRGQQVTLSCSPISGHRSVSWYQQTPGQGLQFLFEYFSETQRNKGNFPGRFSGRQFSNSRSEMNVSTLELGDSALYLCASRQGAISPGELFFGEGSRLTVL.

This sequence joins TRBV6-5 and TRBJ2-7; no definite D call. CDR1 and CDR2 (germline): MNHEY, SVGAGI. This CDR3 region has 15 residues. Deletions cut 0 bases from V and 1 base from J, with 10 bases between. The CDR3 sequence: CASSYSAQLSYEQYF. CDR3 nucleotides: TGTGCCAGCAGTTACTCTGCCCAGTTGTCCTACGAGCAGTACTTC.

The genes are TRBV11-2 and TRBJ1-3; D is uncertain. Deletions cut 1 base from V and 0 bases from J, with 7 bases between. Germline CDR1 is SGHAT and CDR2 is FQNNGV. The CDR3 is 15 amino acids. The CDR3 protein is CASSLVLGSGNTIYF. The CDR3 nucleotides read TGTGCCAGCAGCTTAGTTTTGGGCTCTGGAAACACCATATATTTT.

This rearrangement joins TRBV5-4 to TRBJ2-7; 11 bases align to TRBD2. Germline V lookup: CDR1 SGHNT, CDR2 YYREEE (reference sequence). The CDR3 covers 16 residues. Unmatched junction bases numbered 13, after V lost 4 bases and J lost 7 bases. Here the CDR3 reads CASSPVSGGAGEEQYF. As DNA, the CDR3 is TGTGCCAGCAGCCCCGTTAGCGGGGGGGCCGGAGAAGAGCAGTACTTC.

V gene TRBV5-1 combines with J gene TRBJ2-3, with TRBD2 matching 7 bases. Germline CDR1 and CDR2: SGHRS and YFSETQ. The CDR3 contains 14 residues. With V trimmed by 9 bases and J by 2 bases, 9 bases remained unmatched. CDR3 protein: CATGEGGSTDTQYF. The DNA for the CDR3 is TGCGCCACCGGGGAGGGCGGGTCCACAGATACGCAGTATTTT. Filled out from reference TRBV5-1 and TRBJ2-3, the complete variable domain reads KAGVTQTPRYLIKTRGQQVTLSCSPISGHRSVSWYQQTPGQGLQFLFEYFSETQRNKGNFPGRFSGRQFSNSRSEMNVSTLELGDSALYLCATGEGGSTDTQYFGPGTRLTVL.

This clone has a single count. CDR3 in amino acids: CSARALAQYF. The CDR3 region has the DNA TGCAGTGCTAGAGCCTTAGCCCAGTACTTC. The rearrangement joins TRBV20-1 to TRBJ2-5; D gene unclear. Germline V gene lookup returns CDR1 DFQATT and CDR2 SNEGSKA (reference sequence). The CDR3 contains 10 residues. The germline V and J ends were trimmed by 1 base and 9 bases, with 6 bases remaining between them.

This chain connects TRBV27 to TRBJ2-1; 7 nucleotides match TRBD1. J lost 8 bases, V lost 5 bases, and 15 bases had no gene match. The CDR3 is 16 residues long. Germline-derived CDR1 and CDR2 are MNHEY and SMNVEV (reference sequence). The CDR3 loop reads CASSKTGLLTIHEQFF. The DNA of the CDR3 is TGTGCCAGCAGTAAGACAGGGCTACTAACCATCCATGAGCAGTTCTTC.

J is TRBJ2-3 and V is TRBV7-9; D gene ambiguous. In germline, CDR1 is SEHNR, CDR2 FQNEAQ (reference sequence). V dropped 4 bases and J dropped 2 bases, with 4 bases sitting between them. The CDR3 is 12 amino acids. CDR3 in amino acids: CASSYFTDTQYF. CDR3 bases: TGTGCCAGCAGCTACTTCACAGATACGCAGTATTTT.

DNA for the CDR3: TGTGCCAGCAGCCAATACCCAGGGGCAAGCTATGGCTACACCTTC. Its protein product is CASSQYPGASYGYTF. The gene calls are TRBV14 and TRBJ1-2, with D possibly matching TRBD1 (6 bases). Trimming took 2 bases from V and 4 from J, leaving 14 bases between them. This CDR3 is built from 15 residues. Germline V gene sequence: CDR1 SGHDN, CDR2 FVKESK. Using reference TRBV14 and TRBJ1-2 for the parts outside the CDR3, the full variable domain is EAGVTQFPSHSVIEKGQTVTLRCDPISGHDNLYWYRRVMGKEIKFLLHFVKESKQDESGMPNNRFLAERTGGTYSTLKVQPAELEDSGVYFCASSQYPGASYGYTFGSGTRLTVV.

V usage is TRBV6-5 and J usage is TRBJ1-5; the D is unclear. This CDR3 has 15 residues. Germline CDR1 is MNHEY and CDR2 is SVGAGI. Trimming pared 0 bases from V and 6 bases from J, leaving 12 bases between. CDR3 amino acids: CASSYSGWEIQPQHF. CDR3 sequence (DNA): TGTGCCAGCAGTTACTCCGGGTGGGAAATTCAGCCCCAGCATTTT.

The table lists this clone with a few counts. The genes are TRBV18 and TRBJ1-2; tentative D call: TRBD1 (5 bases). The ends were cut back, 2 bases at V and 2 bases at J, with 9 bases in the middle. This CDR3 spans 14 amino acids. The germline CDR1 and CDR2 sequences are KGHSH and LQKENI. The CDR3 protein is CASSPSRDNYGYTF. The CDR3 nucleotides are TGTGCCAGCTCACCATCCCGGGACAACTATGGCTACACCTTC.

The chain links TRBV28 to TRBJ2-3; 10 bases map to TRBD2. The CDR3 has 17 residues. J was trimmed by 3 bases and V by 0 bases; bases with no gene match: 6. Looked up from germline, CDR1 is MDHEN and CDR2 is SYDVKM. CDR3 loop: CASSLWLAGVGTDTQYF. The CDR3, as DNA: TGTGCCAGCAGTTTATGGCTAGCGGGAGTCGGGACAGATACGCAGTATTTT.

The table lists this clone with a count of one. The gene calls are TRBV10-3 and TRBJ1-2; 9 positions match TRBD1. Trimming removed 3 bases from V and 4 bases from J; junction bases left unmatched: 18. Looked up from germline, CDR1 is ENHRY and CDR2 is SYGVKD. The CDR3 consists of 19 residues. The DNA for the CDR3 is TGTGCCATCAGTGATTTCGGGACAGGGAACAGTGGACGAGGCTATGGCTACACCTTC. Its translation: CAISDFGTGNSGRGYGYTF.

The rearrangement links TRBV29-1 to TRBJ1-1; no definite D call. CDR1 SQVTM and CDR2 ANQGSEA come from the germline V gene. V was cut by 2 bases and J by 5 bases, with 18 bases left in between. The CDR3 length is 15 residues. This CDR3 is CSVEFGSGRVTEAFF. The DNA of the CDR3 is TGCAGCGTTGAATTTGGGTCTGGTCGGGTTACTGAAGCTTTCTTT.

The rearrangement uses TRBV9 and TRBJ1-4; no reliable D call. Germline CDR1 is SGDLS and CDR2 is YYNGEE. Between the trimmed V and J ends, which lost 3 bases and 0 bases, there was a span of 9 bases. The CDR3 is 15 amino acids. CDR3 sequence reads: CASSARAATNEKLFF. The CDR3 DNA reads TGTGCCAGCAGCGCACGGGCCGCAACTAATGAAAAACTGTTTTTT.

In its sample, this clone was seen a few times. This chain connects TRBV7-8 to TRBJ2-7; D uncertain. Trimming pared 1 base from V and 3 bases from J, leaving 10 bases between. The CDR3 length is 14 residues. Germline CDR1 SGHVS, CDR2 FQNEAQ. The CDR3 DNA follows: TGTGCCAGCAGCTTAGTTACGGGCGGCTACGAGCAGTACTTC. Its translation: CASSLVTGGYEQYF.

V gene TRBV29-1 combines with J gene TRBJ1-5; perhaps TRBD1 as D (5 bases). CDR3 length: 13 residues. The germline CDR1 and CDR2 sequences are SQVTM and ANQGSEA. Deletions cut 7 bases from V and 4 bases from J, with 14 bases between. The CDR3 nucleotides read TGCAGCGCCGCCGGGGCTCGGAATCAGCCCCAGCATTTT. Encoded protein: CSAAGARNQPQHF.

The genes are TRBV5-1 and TRBJ2-2; D is unresolved. Germline CDR1 reads SGHRS; CDR2 reads YFSETQ. This CDR3 spans 11 amino acids. V was cut by 2 bases and J by 9 bases, with 5 bases left in between. The CDR3 DNA sequence: TGCGCCAGCAGCTTAGACCGGGAGCTGTTTTTT. Encoded protein: CASSLDRELFF.

The chain carries TRBV27 and TRBJ2-1; a possible D gene is TRBD2 (6 bases). CDR1 and CDR2 (germline): MNHEY, SMNVEV (reference sequence). Deletions cut 4 bases from V and 0 bases from J, with 22 bases between. The CDR3 loop spans 19 amino acids. The CDR3 is CASSSRTTFRGSSYNEQFF. The CDR3 region has the DNA TGTGCCAGCAGTTCAAGGACTACCTTCCGTGGAAGCTCCTACAATGAGCAGTTCTTC.